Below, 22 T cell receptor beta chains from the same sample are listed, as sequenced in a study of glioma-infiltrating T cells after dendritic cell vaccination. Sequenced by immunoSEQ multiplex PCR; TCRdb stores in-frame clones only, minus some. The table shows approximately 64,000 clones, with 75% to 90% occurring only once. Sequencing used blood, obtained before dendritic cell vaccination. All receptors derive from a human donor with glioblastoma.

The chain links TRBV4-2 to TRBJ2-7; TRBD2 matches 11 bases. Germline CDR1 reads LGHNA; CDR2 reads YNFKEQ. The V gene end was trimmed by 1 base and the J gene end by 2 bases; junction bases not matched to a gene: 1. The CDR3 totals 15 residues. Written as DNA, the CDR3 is TGTGCCAGCAGCCAAGGACTAGCGGGACCCTACGAGCAGTACTTC. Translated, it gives CASSQGLAGPYEQYF.

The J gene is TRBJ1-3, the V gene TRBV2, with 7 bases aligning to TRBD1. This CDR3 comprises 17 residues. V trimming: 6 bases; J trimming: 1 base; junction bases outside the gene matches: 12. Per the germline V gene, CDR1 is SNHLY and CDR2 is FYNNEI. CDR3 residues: CASRLARGSLSGNTIYF. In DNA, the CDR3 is TGTGCCAGCAGGCTGGCCAGGGGGAGTTTGTCTGGAAACACCATATATTTT.

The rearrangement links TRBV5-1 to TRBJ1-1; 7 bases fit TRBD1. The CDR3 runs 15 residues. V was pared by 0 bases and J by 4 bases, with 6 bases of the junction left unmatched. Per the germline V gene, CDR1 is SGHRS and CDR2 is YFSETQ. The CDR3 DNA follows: TGCGCCAGCAGCTTGGTTCAGGGGGTGGCCACTGAAGCTTTCTTT. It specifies CASSLVQGVATEAFF.

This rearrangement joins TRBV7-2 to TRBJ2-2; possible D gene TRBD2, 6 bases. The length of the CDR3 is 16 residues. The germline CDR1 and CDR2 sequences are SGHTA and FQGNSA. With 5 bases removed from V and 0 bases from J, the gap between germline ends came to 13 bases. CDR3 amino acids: CASSPYLATNTGELFF. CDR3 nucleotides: TGTGCCAGCAGCCCGTATCTAGCGACGAACACCGGGGAGCTGTTTTTT. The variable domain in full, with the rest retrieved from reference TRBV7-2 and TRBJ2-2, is GAGVSQSPSNKVTEKGKDVELRCDPISGHTALYWYRQSLGQGLEFLIYFQGNSAPDKSGLPSDRFSAERTGGSVSTLTIQRTQQEDSAVYLCASSPYLATNTGELFFGEGSRLTVL.

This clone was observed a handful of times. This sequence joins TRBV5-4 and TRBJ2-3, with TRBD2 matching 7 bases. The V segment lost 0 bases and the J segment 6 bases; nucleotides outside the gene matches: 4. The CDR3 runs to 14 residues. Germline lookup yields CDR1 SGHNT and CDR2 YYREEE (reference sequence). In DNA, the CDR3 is TGTGCCAGCAGCTTGGCGGGAGGCGGGGATACGCAGTATTTT. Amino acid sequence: CASSLAGGGDTQYF.

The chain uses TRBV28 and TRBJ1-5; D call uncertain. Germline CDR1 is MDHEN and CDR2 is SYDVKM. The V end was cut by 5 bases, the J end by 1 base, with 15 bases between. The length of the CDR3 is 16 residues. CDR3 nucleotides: TGTGCCAGCAGTCCCCGGGAAGGGCTAAGCAATCAGCCCCAGCATTTT. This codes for CASSPREGLSNQPQHF.

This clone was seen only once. The CDR3 here is CASIEGKGAGGNTIYF. For the CDR3, the DNA is TGTGCCAGCATCGAAGGGAAGGGGGCGGGCGGAAACACCATATATTTT. The V gene is TRBV2, the J gene TRBJ1-3; the match to TRBD1 covers 7 bases. Germline V CDR1 and CDR2: SNHLY, FYNNEI. Trimming at V came to 7 bases and at J to 4 bases, leaving 13 bases not matched to a gene. The CDR3 totals 16 residues.

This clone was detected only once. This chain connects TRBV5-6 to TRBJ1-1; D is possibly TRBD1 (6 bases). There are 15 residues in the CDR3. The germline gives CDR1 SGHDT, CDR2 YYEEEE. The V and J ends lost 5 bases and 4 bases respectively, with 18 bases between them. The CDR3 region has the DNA TGTGCCAGCAGATCACATAACAGGGAAGGCACTGAAGCTTTCTTT. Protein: CASRSHNREGTEAFF.

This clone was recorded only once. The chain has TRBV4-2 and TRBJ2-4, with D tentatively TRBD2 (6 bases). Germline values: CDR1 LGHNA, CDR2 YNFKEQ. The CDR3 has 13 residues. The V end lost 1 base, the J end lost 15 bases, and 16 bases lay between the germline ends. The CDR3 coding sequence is TGTGCCAGCAGCCAAGTTCCCGGGACTTGGGGGTACTTC. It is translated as CASSQVPGTWGYF.

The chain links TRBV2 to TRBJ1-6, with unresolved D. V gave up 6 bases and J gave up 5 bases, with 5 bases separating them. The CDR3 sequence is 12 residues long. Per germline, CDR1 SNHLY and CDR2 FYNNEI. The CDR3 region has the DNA TGTGCCAGCAGCCCCAATAATTCACCCCTCCACTTT. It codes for CASSPNNSPLHF.

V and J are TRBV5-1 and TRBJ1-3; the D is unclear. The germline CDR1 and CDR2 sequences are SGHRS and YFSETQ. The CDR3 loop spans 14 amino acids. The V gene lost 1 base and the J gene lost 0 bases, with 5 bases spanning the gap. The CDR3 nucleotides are TGCGCCAGCAGCTTGTCGGTCTCTGGAAACACCATATATTTT. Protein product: CASSLSVSGNTIYF. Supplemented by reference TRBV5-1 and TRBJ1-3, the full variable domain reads KAGVTQTPRYLIKTRGQQVTLSCSPISGHRSVSWYQQTPGQGLQFLFEYFSETQRNKGNFPGRFSGRQFSNSRSEMNVSTLELGDSALYLCASSLSVSGNTIYFGEGSWLTVV.

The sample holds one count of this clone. CDR3 protein: CASSYNGNYGYTF. The CDR3 DNA is TGTGCCAGCAGTTACAACGGTAACTATGGCTACACCTTC. J is TRBJ1-2 and V is TRBV6-6; D unresolved. From germline, CDR1 is MNHNY and CDR2 SVGAGI (reference sequence). This CDR3 has 13 amino acids. The V gene lost 2 bases and the J gene lost 1 base, with 5 bases spanning the gap.

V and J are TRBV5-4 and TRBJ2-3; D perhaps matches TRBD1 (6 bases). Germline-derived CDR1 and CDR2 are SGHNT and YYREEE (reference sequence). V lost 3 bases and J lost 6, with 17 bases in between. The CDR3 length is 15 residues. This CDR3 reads CASSSWGQGPDTQYF. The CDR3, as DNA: TGTGCCAGCAGCTCCTGGGGGCAGGGTCCGGATACGCAGTATTTT.

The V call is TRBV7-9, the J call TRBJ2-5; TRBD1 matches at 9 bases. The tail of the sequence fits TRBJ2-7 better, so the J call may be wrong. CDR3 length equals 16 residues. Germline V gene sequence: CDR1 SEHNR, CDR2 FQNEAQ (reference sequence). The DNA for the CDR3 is TGTGCCAGCAGCTTAGTAACCCTGGGACAGGGCGACGAGCAGTACTTC. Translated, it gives CASSLVTLGQGDEQYF.

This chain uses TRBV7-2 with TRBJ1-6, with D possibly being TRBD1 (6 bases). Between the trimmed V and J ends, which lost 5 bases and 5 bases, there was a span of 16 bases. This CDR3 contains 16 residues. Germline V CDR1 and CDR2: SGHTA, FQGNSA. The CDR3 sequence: CASSRQDPGDNSPLHF. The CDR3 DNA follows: TGTGCCAGCAGCCGACAGGATCCCGGGGATAATTCACCCCTCCACTTT.

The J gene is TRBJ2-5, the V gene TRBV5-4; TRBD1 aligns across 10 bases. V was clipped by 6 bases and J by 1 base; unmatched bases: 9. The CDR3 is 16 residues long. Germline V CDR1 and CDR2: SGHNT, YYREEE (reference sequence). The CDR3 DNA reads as TGTGCCAGCACCCGAGCCGGGACAGGGGCCCAAGAGACCCAGTACTTC. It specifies CASTRAGTGAQETQYF.

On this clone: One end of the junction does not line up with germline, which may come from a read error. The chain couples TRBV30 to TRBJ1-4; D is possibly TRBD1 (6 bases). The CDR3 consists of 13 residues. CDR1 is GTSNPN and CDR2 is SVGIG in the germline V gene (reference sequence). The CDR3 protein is CTWRRGFNEKLFF. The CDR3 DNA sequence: TGTACCTGGAGGAGGGGGTTCAATGAAAAACTGTTTTTT.

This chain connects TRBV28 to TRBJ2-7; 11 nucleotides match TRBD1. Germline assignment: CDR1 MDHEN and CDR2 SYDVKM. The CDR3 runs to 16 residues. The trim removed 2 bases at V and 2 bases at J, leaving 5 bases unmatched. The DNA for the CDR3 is TGTGCCAGCAGTTTAGGGGTGGGACAGGGGGCCTACGAGCAGTACTTC. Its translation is CASSLGVGQGAYEQYF.

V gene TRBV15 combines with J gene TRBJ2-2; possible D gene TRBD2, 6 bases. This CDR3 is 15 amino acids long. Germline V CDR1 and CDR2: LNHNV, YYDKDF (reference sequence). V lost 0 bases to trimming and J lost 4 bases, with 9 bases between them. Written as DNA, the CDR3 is TGTGCCACCAGCAGAGAGACCGGGGGCACCGGGGAGCTGTTTTTT. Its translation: CATSRETGGTGELFF.

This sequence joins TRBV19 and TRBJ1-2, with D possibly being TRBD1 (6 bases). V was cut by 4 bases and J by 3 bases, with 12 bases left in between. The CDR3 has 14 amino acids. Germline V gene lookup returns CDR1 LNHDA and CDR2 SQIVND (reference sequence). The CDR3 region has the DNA TGTGCCAGTAGTACTACCCACAGGGACTATGGCTACACCTTC. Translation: CASSTTHRDYGYTF.

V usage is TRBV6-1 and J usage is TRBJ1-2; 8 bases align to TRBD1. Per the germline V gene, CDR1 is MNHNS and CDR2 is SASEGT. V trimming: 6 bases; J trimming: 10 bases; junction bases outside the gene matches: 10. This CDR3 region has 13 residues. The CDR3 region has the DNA TGTGCCAGCAGGATGACAGGGGAACACATCTACACCTTC. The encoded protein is CASRMTGEHIYTF.

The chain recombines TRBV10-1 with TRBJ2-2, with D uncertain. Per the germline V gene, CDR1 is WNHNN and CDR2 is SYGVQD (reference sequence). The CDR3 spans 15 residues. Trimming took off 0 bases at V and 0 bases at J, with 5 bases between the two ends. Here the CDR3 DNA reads TGCGCCAGCAGTGAGTCACTTACGAACACCGGGGAGCTGTTTTTT. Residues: CASSESLTNTGELFF.